This entry lists 17 T cell receptor beta chains sequenced from one sample in a study of blood T cell repertoires in COVID-19. Assay used: immunoSEQ multiplex PCR; TCRdb lists only in-frame clones, some missing. The sample includes tens of thousands of clones, less than 90% of them seen just once. What was sequenced was peripheral blood. The source is a man in his 60s with COVID-19, enrolled during active disease.

This clone appeared a few times. V usage is TRBV30 and J usage is TRBJ2-5; 8 bases map to TRBD1. This CDR3 has 16 residues. Germline V lookup: CDR1 GTSNPN, CDR2 SVGIG (reference sequence). V gave up 4 bases and J gave up 5 bases; unmatched junction bases: 15. CDR3 DNA: TGTGCCTGGAATCGGGGTTCGGCAGGGGGCGCGGAGACCCAGTACTTC. As protein: CAWNRGSAGGAETQYF.

Points on this clone: The sample has other DNA sequences that encode this CDR3 too. The chain uses TRBV30 and TRBJ2-7; TRBD2 agrees at 7 bases. The germline CDR1 and CDR2 sequences are GTSNPN and SVGIG (reference sequence). After removal of 3 bases from V and 3 bases from J, the junction contained 2 bases not matched to a gene. This CDR3 region has 12 residues. The CDR3 is CAWSGGGYEQYF. The CDR3 coding sequence is TGTGCCTGGAGCGGCGGGGGCTACGAGCAGTACTTC. Complete variable domain (other parts from reference TRBV30 and TRBJ2-7): SQTIHQWPATLVQPVGSPLSLECTVEGTSNPNLYWYRQAAGRGLQLLFYSVGIGQISSEVPQNLSASRPQDRQFILSSKKLLLSDSGFYLCAWSGGGYEQYFGPGTRLTVT.

The V and J genes are TRBV7-3 and TRBJ2-1; D is perhaps TRBD1 (6 bases). Germline V gives CDR1 SGHTA, CDR2 FQGTGA. V lost 6 bases, J lost 9 bases, and 15 bases lay in between. This CDR3 spans 13 amino acids. CDR3 nucleotides: TGTGCCAGCAGTCAATTCAGGGGTCGTGAGCAGTTCTTC. Amino acid sequence: CASSQFRGREQFF.

The genes are TRBV5-1 and TRBJ2-5, with TRBD2 matching 16 bases. The CDR3 is 17 residues long. CDR1 and CDR2 (germline): SGHRS, YFSETQ. With V trimmed by 3 bases and J by 9 bases, 11 bases remained unmatched. This chain's CDR3 is CASSSGLAGGAAEAQYF. DNA of the CDR3: TGCGCCAGCAGCTCGGGACTAGCGGGAGGGGCTGCTGAGGCCCAGTACTTC.

This clone was seen more than once but under ten times. This chain links TRBV21-1 with TRBJ2-3; the table's D call TRBD2 went unverified against the DNA. TRBV21-1 is recorded as a pseudogene. CDR3 length: 16 amino acids. The CDR3 DNA reads as TGTGCCAGCAGCAACATAGTAGCGAAACGCACAGATACGCAGTATTTT. Translated, it gives CASSNIVAKRTDTQYF.

This chain uses TRBV6-6 with TRBJ1-2; TRBD1 aligns across 7 bases. The CDR3 contains 13 residues. CDR1 and CDR2 from the germline V gene are MNHNY and SVGAGI (reference sequence). V trimming: 8 bases; J trimming: 1 base; junction bases outside the gene matches: 4. CDR3 bases: TGTGCCAGCGGGACAGATCTTAACTATGGCTACACCTTC. Translated: CASGTDLNYGYTF.

The chain couples TRBV12-3 or TRBV12-4 to TRBJ2-1; D is perhaps TRBD1 (6 bases). This CDR3 is built from 13 residues. V was pared by 6 bases and J by 9 bases, with 15 bases between. CDR3 nucleotide sequence: TGTGCCAGCAGCCTCTTACGGGACACTGAGCAGTTCTTC. It yields the protein CASSLLRDTEQFF.

This chain links TRBV19 with TRBJ1-2, with 9 bases matching TRBD1. The germline V gene encodes CDR1 LNHDA and CDR2 SQIVND (reference sequence). The CDR3 has 15 residues. J gave up 2 bases and V 2 bases, and 3 bases lay outside the gene matches. CDR3 sequence: CASSIKTGGNYGYTF. In DNA form, the CDR3 reads TGTGCCAGTAGTATAAAGACAGGGGGGAACTATGGCTACACCTTC.

The J gene is TRBJ1-3, the V gene TRBV18; D is unresolved. V lost 5 bases to trimming and J lost 2 bases, with 10 bases between them. This CDR3 comprises 14 residues. CDR1 is KGHSH, CDR2 LQKENI, per germline. CDR3 residues: CASSSEEAGNTIYF. The CDR3 bases are TGTGCCAGCTCATCCGAGGAAGCTGGAAACACCATATATTTT.

The CDR3 nucleotides are TGCGCCAGGCTGGTCCCAGGAGCTAGCGGGCGACTTTGGTACCAAGAGACCCAGTACTTC. This codes for CARLVPGASGRLWYQETQYF. V usage is TRBV5-1 and J usage is TRBJ2-5; 8 bases line up with TRBD2. Germline lookup yields CDR1 SGHRS and CDR2 YFSETQ. V lost 8 bases to trimming and J lost 0 bases; unmatched junction nucleotides: 24. The CDR3 runs 20 residues. Complete variable domain (other parts from reference TRBV5-1 and TRBJ2-5): KAGVTQTPRYLIKTRGQQVTLSCSPISGHRSVSWYQQTPGQGLQFLFEYFSETQRNKGNFPGRFSGRQFSNSRSEMNVSTLELGDSALYLCARLVPGASGRLWYQETQYFGPGTRLLVL.

This clone has just one count. J is TRBJ2-2 and V is TRBV11-2; a possible D gene is TRBD1 (5 bases). The CDR3 consists of 15 residues. Germline V lookup: CDR1 SGHAT, CDR2 FQNNGV. Trimming removed 5 bases from V and 6 bases from J, with 16 bases in between. CDR3 DNA: TGTGCCAGCAGCCCGACAGTTTCTGTGGCCGGGGAGCTGTTTTTT. It codes for CASSPTVSVAGELFF. Full variable domain (outside the CDR3, taken from reference TRBV11-2 and TRBJ2-2): EAGVAQSPRYKIIEKRQSVAFWCNPISGHATLYWYQQILGQGPKLLIQFQNNGVVDDSQLPKDRFSAERLKGVDSTLKIQPAKLEDSAVYLCASSPTVSVAGELFFGEGSRLTVL.

About this clone: A read error may produce the germline difference seen at one junction end. Other nucleotide sequences from this sample produce the same CDR3. The chain employs TRBV7-7 and TRBJ2-1; 7 nucleotides match TRBD1. The CDR3 has 15 residues. Germline CDR1 SSHAT, CDR2 FNYEAQ (reference sequence). This CDR3 is CASSLDRSSYNEQFF. CDR3 sequence (DNA): TGTGCCAGCAGCCTGGACAGGAGCTCCTACAATGAACAGTTCTTC.

This chain links TRBV30 with TRBJ2-7, with D tentatively TRBD2 (5 bases). V lost 3 bases and J 6 bases, leaving 15 bases between the germline ends. The CDR3 runs 13 residues. Germline loops: CDR1 GTSNPN, CDR2 SVGIG (reference sequence). CDR3 residues: CAWRRGEGLEQYF. The CDR3, as DNA: TGTGCCTGGAGACGGGGAGAGGGTCTCGAGCAGTACTTC.

This chain links TRBV6-6 with TRBJ2-5, with 8 bases aligning to TRBD1. Unmatched junction bases numbered 10, after V lost 6 bases and J lost 4 bases. The germline gives CDR1 MNHNY, CDR2 SVGAGI (reference sequence). CDR3 size: 15 residues. The DNA for the CDR3 is TGTGCCAGCAGCACCTCCGGGACAGGTGGAGAGACCCAGTACTTC. This sequence encodes CASSTSGTGGETQYF.

The chain is built from TRBV29-1 and TRBJ2-7, with a weak D call TRBD1 (6 bases). V gave up 0 bases and J gave up 4 bases, with 16 bases separating them. The CDR3 runs 15 residues. The germline gives CDR1 SQVTM, CDR2 ANQGSEA. CDR3 sequence reads: CSVEESQGNTYEQYF. The CDR3 DNA follows: TGCAGCGTTGAAGAATCTCAGGGGAATACGTACGAGCAGTACTTC.

The sample holds one count of this clone. The chain couples TRBV7-2 to TRBJ2-5, with 11 bases that match TRBD2. This CDR3 is built from 15 residues. The ends lost 4 bases at V and 6 bases at J; junction bases unmatched: 7. The germline CDR1 and CDR2 sequences are SGHTA and FQGNSA. The CDR3 DNA sequence: TGTGCCAGCAGCTACATGACTAGCGGGATTCAGACCCAGTACTTC. Protein: CASSYMTSGIQTQYF.

The chain couples TRBV7-9 to TRBJ1-1, with TRBD1 as a possible D gene (5 bases). This CDR3 is built from 14 residues. V was cut by 6 bases and J by 4 bases, with 15 bases left in between. Germline V gene data show CDR1 as SEHNR and CDR2 as FQNEAQ (reference sequence). CDR3 nucleotide sequence: TGTGCCAGCAGTCGTATTGGGGGGGGCACTGAAGCTTTCTTT. Protein: CASSRIGGGTEAFF.